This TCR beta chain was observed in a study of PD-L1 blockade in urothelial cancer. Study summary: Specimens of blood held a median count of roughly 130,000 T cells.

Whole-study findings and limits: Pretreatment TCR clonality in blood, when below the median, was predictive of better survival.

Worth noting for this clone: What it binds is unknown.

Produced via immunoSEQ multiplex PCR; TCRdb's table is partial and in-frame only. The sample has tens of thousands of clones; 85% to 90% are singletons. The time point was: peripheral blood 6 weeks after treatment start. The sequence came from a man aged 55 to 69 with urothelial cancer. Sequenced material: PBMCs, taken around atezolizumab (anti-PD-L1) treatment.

CDR3 sequence reads: CAISESAGTEQNQPQHF. DNA of the CDR3: TGTGCCATCAGTGAGTCGGCAGGAACAGAGCAAAATCAGCCCCAGCATTTT. The chain employs TRBV10-3 and TRBJ1-5; D uncertain. Deletions cut 0 bases from V and 4 bases from J, with 16 bases between. CDR1 and CDR2 (germline): ENHRY, SYGVKD. The CDR3 runs 17 residues.